The 2 T cell receptor beta chains below come from one sample, sequenced in a study of OX40 agonist ivuxolimab in advanced cancers. Sequencing was performed with immunoSEQ multiplex PCR; in TCRdb, only in-frame clones are kept and a portion is missing. The sample holds 40,000 to 55,000 clones, about nine tenths seen once. The source material was CD4+ or CD8+ T cells sorted from blood, sampled in a trial of the OX40 agonist ivuxolimab. Source of these receptors: an adult with an advanced solid tumor such as melanoma, head and neck, liver or kidney cancer.

CDR3 bases: TGTGCCAGCAGCTTAGGGCGGGACAGCTACGAGCAGTACTTC. Translated, it gives CASSLGRDSYEQYF. This chain links TRBV7-6 with TRBJ2-7, with D possibly being TRBD1 (7 bases). CDR3 size: 14 residues. Germline CDR1 SGHVS, CDR2 FNYEAQ. V lost 1 base and J 3 bases, leaving 10 bases between the germline ends. The full variable domain, in which reference TRBV7-6 and TRBJ2-7 provide the parts outside the CDR3, is GAGVSQSPRYKVTKRGQDVALRCDPISGHVSLYWYRQALGQGPEFLTYFNYEAQQDKSGLPNDRFSAERPEGSISTLTIQRTEQRDSAMYRCASSLGRDSYEQYFGPGTRLTVT.

This clone was picked up one time. J is TRBJ1-1 and V is TRBV6-5; 8 positions match TRBD1. Trimming removed 0 bases from V and 6 bases from J; junction bases left unmatched: 9. The CDR3 has 16 residues. Germline V lookup: CDR1 MNHEY, CDR2 SVGAGI. CDR3 protein: CASSYSMGGQGAEAFF. The CDR3 coding sequence is TGTGCCAGCAGTTACTCGATGGGTGGACAGGGCGCTGAAGCTTTCTTT.